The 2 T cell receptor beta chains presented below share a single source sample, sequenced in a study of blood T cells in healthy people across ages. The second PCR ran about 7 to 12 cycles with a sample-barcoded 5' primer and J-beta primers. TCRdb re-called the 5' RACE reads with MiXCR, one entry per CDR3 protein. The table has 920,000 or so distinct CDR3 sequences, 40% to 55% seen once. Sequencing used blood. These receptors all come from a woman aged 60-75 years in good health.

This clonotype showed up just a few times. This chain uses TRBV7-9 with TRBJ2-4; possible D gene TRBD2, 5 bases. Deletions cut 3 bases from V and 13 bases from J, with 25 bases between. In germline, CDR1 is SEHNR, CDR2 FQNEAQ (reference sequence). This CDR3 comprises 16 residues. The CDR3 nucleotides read TGTGCCAGCAGCTTTCTTACTAGTCGGCGCCCCTGGGAGCAGTACTTC. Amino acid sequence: CASSFLTSRRPWEQYF.

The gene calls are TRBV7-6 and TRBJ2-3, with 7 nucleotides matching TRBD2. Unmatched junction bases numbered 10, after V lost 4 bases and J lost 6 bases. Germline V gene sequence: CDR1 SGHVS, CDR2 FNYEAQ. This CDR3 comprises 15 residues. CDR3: CASSYDSPSGDTQYF. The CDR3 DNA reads TGTGCCAGCAGCTACGACAGCCCTAGCGGTGATACGCAGTATTTT.